The present entry profiles one T cell receptor (beta chain) with its context. The data stem from a study of metastatic and nonmetastatic thyroid tumors. Using MiXCR, TCRdb re-called clones from the PCR reads. This sample has around 17,000 clones; 30% to 40% occur once, and the top ten carry 9.5% to 15%. Thyroid surgery was performed in patients who had received no treatment beforehand. Sequences were obtained from tumor tissue. This TCR came from a male donor with papillary thyroid cancer or a benign thyroid nodule (not recorded which). Some clones in this sample may be carry-over from other donors' samples.

CDR3 nucleotides: TGCGCCAGCAGCTGGGGACTCATCAATGAGCAGTTCTTC. Translation: CASSWGLINEQFF. The genes are TRBV5-1 and TRBJ2-1, with D maybe TRBD2 (6 bases). V gave up 3 bases and J gave up 6 bases, with 10 bases separating them. Per germline, CDR1 SGHRS and CDR2 YFSETQ. The CDR3 runs to 13 residues.